These 12 T cell receptor beta chains were sequenced from one sample in a study of identical twins. Each CDR3 protein is one row after TCRdb ran MiXCR on the 5' RACE reads. The table records 200,000 to 250,000 distinct CDR3 sequences, roughly 13% of them present only once. The same sample was also studied in work on yellow fever vaccine responses in identical twins.

Sequencing was carried out using memory (CD45RO+) T cells sorted from blood. These receptors were taken from a woman younger than 30 in good health.

This chain links TRBV20-1 with TRBJ1-6; 9 nucleotides agree with TRBD1. V shed 6 bases, J shed 0 bases, and the junction held 3 bases outside the gene matches. The CDR3 runs to 15 residues. CDR1 and CDR2 (germline): DFQATT, SNEGSKA (reference sequence). CDR3 sequence (DNA): TGCAGTGCCCGACAGGGGGGCTCCTATAATTCACCCCTCCACTTT. This translates into CSARQGGSYNSPLHF.

This clonotype was picked up a small number of times. The J gene is TRBJ2-3, the V gene TRBV20-1; 9 bases align to TRBD1. V trimming: 5 bases; J trimming: 2 bases; junction bases outside the gene matches: 5. The CDR3 has 14 amino acids. Germline V CDR1 and CDR2: DFQATT, SNEGSKA (reference sequence). CDR3 in amino acids: CSAAGQGNTDTQYF. The CDR3 DNA is TGCAGTGCTGCGGGACAGGGAAACACAGATACGCAGTATTTT.

The chain employs TRBV7-9 and TRBJ2-3; D uncertain. Germline V gene data show CDR1 as SEHNR and CDR2 as FQNEAQ (reference sequence). V lost 5 bases to trimming and J lost 8 bases, with 17 bases between them. The length of the CDR3 is 14 residues. CDR3 region: CASSPDQQSGTQYF. The CDR3 region has the DNA TGTGCCAGCAGCCCGGACCAGCAGTCCGGTACGCAGTATTTT.

This clonotype was seen repeatedly, ten times or more. In nucleotides, the CDR3 is TGTGCCAGCAGCTTACTAGCTGGGGAGACCCAGTACTTC. It encodes CASSLLAGETQYF. This chain joins TRBV7-2 and TRBJ2-5; tentative D call: TRBD2 (5 bases). Trimming removed 2 bases at V and 5 bases at J, with 9 bases between. The germline gives CDR1 SGHTA, CDR2 FQGNSA. The CDR3 length is 13 residues.

This sequence joins TRBV7-3 and TRBJ2-7; D gene ambiguous. This CDR3 region has 12 residues. The ends were cut back, 1 base at V and 6 bases at J, with 7 bases in the middle. From germline, CDR1 is SGHTA and CDR2 FQGTGA. CDR3 amino acids: CASSLNPGEQYF. DNA for the CDR3: TGTGCCAGCAGCTTAAATCCGGGCGAGCAGTACTTC. The full variable domain, completed using reference TRBV7-3 and TRBJ2-7, is GAGVSQTPSNKVTEKGKYVELRCDPISGHTALYWYRQSLGQGPEFLIYFQGTGAADDSGLPNDRFFAVRPEGSVSTLKIQRTERGDSAVYLCASSLNPGEQYFGPGTRLTVT.

The sample holds a few counts of this clonotype. This chain's CDR3 is CASSLEESSGNQPQHF. In DNA, the CDR3 is TGTGCCAGCAGCTTAGAAGAATCCTCCGGCAATCAGCCCCAGCATTTT. The chain carries TRBV7-2 and TRBJ1-5; D unclear. Trimming removed 1 base from V and 2 bases from J, with 12 bases in between. CDR1 SGHTA and CDR2 FQGNSA come from the germline V gene. This CDR3 has 16 amino acids.

This clonotype came up many times. The chain carries TRBV25-1 and TRBJ2-1; 10 positions agree with TRBD1. Germline assignment: CDR1 MGHDK and CDR2 SYGVNS. CDR3 length equals 21 residues. J was trimmed by 4 bases and V by 4 bases; bases with no gene match: 22. The CDR3 nucleotides are TGTGCCAGCAGTGCACCTATCGGGGACAGGGGAAAAAGCCGGCTTTACAATGAGCAGTTCTTC. Protein sequence: CASSAPIGDRGKSRLYNEQFF.

This sequence joins TRBV20-1 and TRBJ2-4; D is perhaps TRBD2 (5 bases). This CDR3 spans 16 amino acids. V lost 0 bases and J 1 base, leaving 13 bases between the germline ends. The germline gives CDR1 DFQATT, CDR2 SNEGSKA (reference sequence). The chain's CDR3 is CSARDGETRAKNIQYF. Written as DNA, the CDR3 is TGCAGTGCTAGAGATGGGGAAACTAGGGCCAAAAACATTCAGTACTTC.

This clonotype turned up a few times. The chain couples TRBV14 to TRBJ2-7, with D uncertain. The CDR3 length is 15 residues. CDR1 SGHDN and CDR2 FVKESK come from the germline V gene. With 1 base removed from V and 6 bases from J, the gap between germline ends came to 16 bases. The CDR3 spells CASSQAGSSTLEQYF. In nucleotides, the CDR3 is TGTGCCAGCAGCCAAGCTGGCAGCTCTACCCTCGAGCAGTACTTC.

Only a few counts were recorded for this clonotype. V and J are TRBV29-1 and TRBJ2-1; 9 bases map to TRBD1. The germline CDR1 and CDR2 sequences are SQVTM and ANQGSEA. The V segment lost 0 bases and the J segment 8 bases; nucleotides outside the gene matches: 8. The CDR3 has 15 residues. The CDR3 loop is CSVEEEADRGDEQFF. CDR3 nucleotide sequence: TGCAGCGTTGAAGAGGAAGCGGACAGGGGCGATGAGCAGTTCTTC.

The chain carries TRBV14 and TRBJ1-1; D possibly corresponds to TRBD1 (5 bases). The CDR3 is 15 amino acids. Germline V lookup: CDR1 SGHDN, CDR2 FVKESK. Trimming shortened V by 1 base and J by 0 bases, and 9 bases separated the two germline ends. The CDR3 loop reads CASSQGGRMNTEAFF. In DNA form, the CDR3 reads TGTGCCAGCAGCCAAGGGGGACGGATGAACACTGAAGCTTTCTTT.

This clonotype was detected only a few times. This rearrangement joins TRBV6-5 to TRBJ2-5; the match to TRBD1 covers 10 bases. Germline V gene data show CDR1 as MNHEY and CDR2 as SVGAGI. This CDR3 contains 15 residues. The trim removed 2 bases at V and 5 bases at J, leaving 5 bases unmatched. Written as DNA, the CDR3 is TGTGCCAGCAGTTACGGCGGGACAGGGGATGAGACCCAGTACTTC. Translation: CASSYGGTGDETQYF.